The entry below gives a single T cell receptor beta chain sequence along with its context. Its antigen is not identified. Some clones are missing from TCRdb's copy, which holds only in-frame ones; the method was immunoSEQ multiplex PCR. The table lists about 150,000 clones, about 88% of them singletons. The length of the CDR3 is 14 residues. Between the trimmed V and J ends, which lost 7 bases and 1 base, there was a span of 11 bases. Germline CDR1 is LNHDA and CDR2 is SQIVND (reference sequence). This specimen comes from a study of T cell responses to AZD1222 COVID-19 vaccine. Study-wide points: Spike-specific TCR breadth and depth rose after two AZD1222 doses. Seropositivity was recorded at baseline in only 6 or 7 AZD1222 recipients.

The source of this sequence is an adult in good health. This specimen consisted of peripheral blood, obtained on day 0 of AZD1222 vaccination. The V and J genes are TRBV19 and TRBJ1-5; tentatively, D is TRBD1 (5 bases). The CDR3 region is CASNTGESNQPQHF. The CDR3 DNA follows: TGTGCCAGTAACACGGGGGAAAGCAATCAGCCCCAGCATTTT.